This TCR beta chain was sequenced for a study of cytotoxic CD8 clonotypes in ibrutinib-treated CLL. TCRdb keeps only in-frame clones here, not all; method: immunoSEQ multiplex PCR. The sample gives roughly 150,000 clones, about four fifths of which show up once; 3.5% to 5.5% is in the top ten. Broader study findings: Public clonotypes were rare and shrank or held steady on treatment. Clonality increased at ibrutinib response and stayed stable in sustained remission. At progression, however, it fell back toward baseline.

The germline CDR1 and CDR2 sequences are MNHEY and SVGAGI. Deletions cut 6 bases from V and 0 bases from J, with 8 bases between. The CDR3 sequence is 13 residues long. About this clone: Its antigen is unidentified.

This chain connects TRBV6-5 to TRBJ1-1, with D unclear. The origin of this receptor is a human donor with chronic lymphocytic leukemia. The input for sequencing was PBMCs, taken after 24 months of ibrutinib treatment. The CDR3 protein is CASSLTVNTEAFF. CDR3 bases: TGTGCCAGCAGCTTGACGGTGAACACTGAAGCTTTCTTT.